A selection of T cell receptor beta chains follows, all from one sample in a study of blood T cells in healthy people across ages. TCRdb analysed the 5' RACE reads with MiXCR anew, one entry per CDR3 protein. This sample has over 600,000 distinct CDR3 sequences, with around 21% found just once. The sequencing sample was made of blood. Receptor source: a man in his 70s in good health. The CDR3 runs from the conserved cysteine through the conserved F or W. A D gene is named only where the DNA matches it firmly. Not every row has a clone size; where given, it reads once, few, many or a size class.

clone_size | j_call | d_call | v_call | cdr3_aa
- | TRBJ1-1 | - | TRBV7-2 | CASSLGQELNTEAFF
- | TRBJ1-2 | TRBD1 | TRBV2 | CASSEPRDRGRTNYGYTF
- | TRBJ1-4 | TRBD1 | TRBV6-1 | CASSEAQRTGLFF
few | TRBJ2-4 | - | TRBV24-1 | CATSDSRTVAKNIQYF
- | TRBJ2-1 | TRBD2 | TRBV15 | CATSRDGGSYNEQFF
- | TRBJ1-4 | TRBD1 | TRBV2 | CASSEATGTGLEKLFF
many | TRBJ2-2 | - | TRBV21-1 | CASSSSGTGELFF
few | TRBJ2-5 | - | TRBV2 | CASSELGAGRKGETQYF
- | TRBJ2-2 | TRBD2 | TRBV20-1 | CSAERGDTGELFF
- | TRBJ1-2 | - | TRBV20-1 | CSAYSNGYTF
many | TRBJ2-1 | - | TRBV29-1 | CSVQLWASANNEQFF
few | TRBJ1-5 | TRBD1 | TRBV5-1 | CASSLGPRGNRPQHF
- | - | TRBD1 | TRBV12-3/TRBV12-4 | CASRPPGQGINEQFF
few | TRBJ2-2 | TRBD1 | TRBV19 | CASSPGQGASGELFF
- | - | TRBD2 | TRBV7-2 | CASSRTSGTGYNEQFF
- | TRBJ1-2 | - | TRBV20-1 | CSARSVNYGYTF
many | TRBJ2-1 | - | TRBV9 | CASSEGGGTYNEQFF
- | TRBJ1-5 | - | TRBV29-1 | CSVSETSSNQPQHF
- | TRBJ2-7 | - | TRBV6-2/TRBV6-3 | CASTRGRNYEQYF
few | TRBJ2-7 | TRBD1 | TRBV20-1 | CSAKPGTGTSEQYF
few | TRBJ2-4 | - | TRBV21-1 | CASSKEVRGRALFLAKNIQYF
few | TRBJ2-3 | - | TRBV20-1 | CSTRDISTDTQYF
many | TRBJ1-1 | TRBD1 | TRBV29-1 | CSVVDRAEAFF
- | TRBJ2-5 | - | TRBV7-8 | CASSMMTLTGQETQYF
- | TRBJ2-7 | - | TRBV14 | CASSPGPSGEQYF
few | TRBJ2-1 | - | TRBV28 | CASTEGSRNEQFF
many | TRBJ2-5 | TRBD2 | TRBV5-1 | CASSLAGREETQYF
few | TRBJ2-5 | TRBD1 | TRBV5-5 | CAGSSSRTGGQETQYF
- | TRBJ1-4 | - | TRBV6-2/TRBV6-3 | CASSYSSNGYNEKLFF
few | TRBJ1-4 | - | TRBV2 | CASSEMGLTNEKLFF
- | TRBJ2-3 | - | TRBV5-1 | CASSPSGGVDTQYF
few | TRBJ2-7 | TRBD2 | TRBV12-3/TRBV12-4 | CASSPGLAVYEQYF
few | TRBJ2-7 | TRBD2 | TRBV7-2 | CASSLLGTSGRYEQYF
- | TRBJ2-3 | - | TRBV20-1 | CSASGSNSDTQYF
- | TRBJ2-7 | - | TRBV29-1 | CSGQSWADSPYEQYF
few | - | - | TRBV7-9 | CASSPRDSGALNEQFF
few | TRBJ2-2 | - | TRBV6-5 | CASTAPGVKAGELFF
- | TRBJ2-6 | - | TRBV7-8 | CASSFSSGAGANVLTF
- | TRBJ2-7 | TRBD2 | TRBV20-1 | CSAPGLAGNEQYF
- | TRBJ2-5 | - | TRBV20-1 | CSARDPAQETQYF
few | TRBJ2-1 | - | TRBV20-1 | CSAPAGRGSEQFF